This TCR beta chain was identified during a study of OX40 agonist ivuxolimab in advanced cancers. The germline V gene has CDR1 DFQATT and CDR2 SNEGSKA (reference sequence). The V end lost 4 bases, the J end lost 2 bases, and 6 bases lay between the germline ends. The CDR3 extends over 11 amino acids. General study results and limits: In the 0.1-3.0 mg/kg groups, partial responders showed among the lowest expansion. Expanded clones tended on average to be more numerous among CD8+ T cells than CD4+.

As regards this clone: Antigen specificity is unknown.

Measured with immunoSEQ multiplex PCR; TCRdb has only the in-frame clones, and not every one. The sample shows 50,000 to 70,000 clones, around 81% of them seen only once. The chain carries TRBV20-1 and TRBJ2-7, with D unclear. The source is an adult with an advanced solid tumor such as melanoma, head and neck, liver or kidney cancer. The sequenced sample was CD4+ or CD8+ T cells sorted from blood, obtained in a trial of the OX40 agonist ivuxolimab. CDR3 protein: CSAISAYEQYF. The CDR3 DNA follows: TGCAGTGCTATCTCCGCCTACGAGCAGTACTTC.